This TCR beta chain was captured in a study of blood T cell repertoires in COVID-19. About the study: Nucleic acid was either cDNA or gDNA, and it came from T cells, B-cell-depleted T cells, or PBMCs.

Profiling relied on immunoSEQ multiplex PCR, and the TCRdb table lists in-frame clones only, not all of them. The sample has approximately 270,000 clones; around 88% are singletons. The CDR3 consists of 16 residues. The sequencing input was peripheral blood. The sequence derives from a man between 25 and 39 years old with acute or convalescent COVID-19. The rearrangement uses TRBV21-1 and TRBJ2-3; TRBD2 is taken as the D call from the table, unchecked against the DNA. TRBV21-1 is labeled a pseudogene. This chain's CDR3 is CASSPRTSSRTDTQYF. In DNA form, the CDR3 reads TGTGCCAGCAGCCCCCGGACTAGCTCACGCACAGATACGCAGTATTTT.